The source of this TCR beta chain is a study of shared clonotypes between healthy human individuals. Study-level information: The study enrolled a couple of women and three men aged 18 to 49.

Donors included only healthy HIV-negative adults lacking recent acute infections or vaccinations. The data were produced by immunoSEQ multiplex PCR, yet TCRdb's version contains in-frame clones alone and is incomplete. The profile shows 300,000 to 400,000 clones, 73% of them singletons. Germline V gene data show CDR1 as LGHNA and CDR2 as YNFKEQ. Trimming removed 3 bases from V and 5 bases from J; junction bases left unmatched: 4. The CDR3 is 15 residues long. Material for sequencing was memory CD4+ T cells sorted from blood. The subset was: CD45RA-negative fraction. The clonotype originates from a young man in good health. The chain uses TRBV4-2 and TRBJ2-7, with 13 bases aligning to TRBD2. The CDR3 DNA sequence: TGTGCCAGCAGCCAGGGGACTAGCGGGATTAACGAGCAGTACTTC. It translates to CASSQGTSGINEQYF.